The rows below give T cell receptor beta chains drawn from one sample of a study of blood T cell repertoires in COVID-19. Method: immunoSEQ multiplex PCR; TCRdb's copy keeps in-frame clones and lacks some. The profile shows some 74,000 clones, more than 75% of them singletons. Sequenced: peripheral blood. The receptor set was obtained from a human donor in a cohort sampled during active COVID-19. Each CDR3 is given with its conserved first and last residue. A D gene is named only where the DNA matches it firmly. Clone size is not always given. Where it is, it says once, few, many or a class for expanded clones.

abundance: NA; v_gene: TRBV6-5; d_gene: TRBD1; j_gene: TRBJ1-3; CDR3nt: TGTGCCAGCAGTTTCGACAGGGGTGGAAACACCATATATTTT; CDR3aa: CASSFDRGGNTIYF
abundance: NA; v_gene: TRBV6-5; d_gene: TRBD1; j_gene: TRBJ1-5; CDR3nt: TGTGCCAGCACTTGGGACAGGAGCAATCAGCCCCAGCATTTT; CDR3aa: CASTWDRSNQPQHF
abundance: NA; v_gene: TRBV7-8; d_gene: NA; j_gene: TRBJ1-5; CDR3nt: TGTGCCAGCAGCTTAGGGGGACAAAACCCCAACCAGCCCCAGCATTTT; CDR3aa: CASSLGGQNPNQPQHF
abundance: NA; v_gene: TRBV5-6; d_gene: TRBD1; j_gene: TRBJ2-7; CDR3nt: TGTGCCACAGGGGCAGGGGGCTACGAGCAGTACTTC; CDR3aa: CATGAGGYEQYF
abundance: NA; v_gene: TRBV7-3; d_gene: NA; j_gene: TRBJ1-2; CDR3nt: TGTGCCAGCAGCGCGGGTCCCGGGAACTATGGCTACACCTTC; CDR3aa: CASSAGPGNYGYTF
abundance: NA; v_gene: TRBV27; d_gene: TRBD1; j_gene: TRBJ1-5; CDR3nt: TGTGCCAGCAGTTTCCCAAACAGGGGGAATCAGCCCCAGCATTTT; CDR3aa: CASSFPNRGNQPQHF
abundance: few; v_gene: TRBV2; d_gene: NA; j_gene: TRBJ1-6; CDR3nt: TGTGCCAGCAGTGAATCGAGCGCGTCCCGGTCACCCCTCCACTTT; CDR3aa: CASSESSASRSPLHF
abundance: NA; v_gene: TRBV19; d_gene: TRBD2; j_gene: TRBJ2-7; CDR3nt: TGTGCCAGTAGTATTCCTAGCGGGGGCTCCTACGAGCAGTACTTC; CDR3aa: CASSIPSGGSYEQYF
abundance: NA; v_gene: TRBV7-9; d_gene: NA; j_gene: TRBJ1-6; CDR3nt: TGTGCCAGCAGCCCAGGAAAGGGCAGGGAGGATAATTCACCCCTCCACTTT; CDR3aa: CASSPGKGREDNSPLHF
abundance: NA; v_gene: TRBV4-3; d_gene: TRBD1; j_gene: TRBJ1-1; CDR3nt: TGCGCCAGCAGCCAAGTAGGGGGCAAAGACACTGAAGCTTTCTTT; CDR3aa: CASSQVGGKDTEAFF
abundance: NA; v_gene: TRBV5-3; d_gene: NA; j_gene: TRBJ2-5; CDR3nt: TGTGCCAGAAGCTCGACTAGAGTCGGAGAGACCCAGTACTTC; CDR3aa: CARSSTRVGETQYF
abundance: NA; v_gene: TRBV6-4; d_gene: TRBD2; j_gene: TRBJ2-1; CDR3nt: TGTGCCAGCAGTGGATCTAGCGGGAGGAGATTTGAGCAGTTCTTC; CDR3aa: CASSGSSGRRFEQFF
abundance: NA; v_gene: TRBV29-1; d_gene: NA; j_gene: TRBJ1-1; CDR3nt: TGCAAAGGAGGAGAGCCGAACACTGAAGCTTTCTTT; CDR3aa: CKGGEPNTEAFF
abundance: NA; v_gene: TRBV4-1; d_gene: NA; j_gene: TRBJ1-6; CDR3nt: TGCGCCAGCAGCCAGACCCCAACGGGGGCCTATAATTCACCCCTCCACTTT; CDR3aa: CASSQTPTGAYNSPLHF
abundance: NA; v_gene: TRBV18; d_gene: TRBD1; j_gene: TRBJ1-5; CDR3nt: TGTGCCAGCTCACTAAAACAGGGGTCGGTGGATCAGCCCCAGCATTTT; CDR3aa: CASSLKQGSVDQPQHF
abundance: NA; v_gene: TRBV5-1; d_gene: NA; j_gene: TRBJ2-4; CDR3nt: TGCGCCAGCAGCTTGGTAACAGGGAGAGGAAACATTCAGTACTTC; CDR3aa: CASSLVTGRGNIQYF
abundance: few; v_gene: TRBV3-1/TRBV3-2; d_gene: NA; j_gene: TRBJ2-2; CDR3nt: TGTGCCAGCAGCCAAGCTGTGGCCACCGGGGAGCTGTTTTTT; CDR3aa: CASSQAVATGELFF
abundance: NA; v_gene: TRBV4-2; d_gene: NA; j_gene: TRBJ2-5; CDR3nt: TGTGCCAGCAGCCAAGATTCGAGGACGCAGGGTCGGGAGACCCAGTACTTC; CDR3aa: CASSQDSRTQGRETQYF
abundance: NA; v_gene: TRBV27; d_gene: TRBD1; j_gene: TRBJ2-3; CDR3nt: TGTGCCAGCAGTTTACCAGGGGGTACGCAGTATTTT; CDR3aa: CASSLPGGTQYF
abundance: NA; v_gene: TRBV7-3; d_gene: NA; j_gene: TRBJ2-6; CDR3nt: TGTGCCAGCAGCTTAACAGGGGCCCTGGGGGGGGCCAACGTCCTGACTTTC; CDR3aa: CASSLTGALGGANVLTF
abundance: NA; v_gene: TRBV23-1; d_gene: NA; j_gene: TRBJ2-5; CDR3nt: TGCGCCAGCAGCGTAACAGGACACCTGCCCCAAGAGACCCAGTACTTC; CDR3aa: CASSVTGHLPQETQYF
abundance: NA; v_gene: TRBV21-1; d_gene: NA; j_gene: TRBJ2-1; CDR3nt: TGTGCCAGCAGCAAAGTCAGGCCGGGACTAGCTTTTTGCTACAATGAGCAGTTCTTC; CDR3aa: CASSKVRPGLAFCYNEQFF
abundance: NA; v_gene: TRBV5-1; d_gene: NA; j_gene: TRBJ2-7; CDR3nt: TGCGCCAGCAGCTTGGGGCAGGGAACCGAGCAGTACTTC; CDR3aa: CASSLGQGTEQYF
abundance: NA; v_gene: TRBV30; d_gene: NA; j_gene: TRBJ1-2; CDR3nt: TGTGCCTGGAACCCACAGGGAAACTATGGCTACACCTTC; CDR3aa: CAWNPQGNYGYTF
abundance: medium-sized; v_gene: TRBV6-2/TRBV6-3; d_gene: NA; j_gene: TRBJ1-1; CDR3nt: TGTGCCAGCAGCGGGAGCACTGAAGCTTTCTTT; CDR3aa: CASSGSTEAFF
abundance: NA; v_gene: TRBV5-6; d_gene: NA; j_gene: TRBJ2-3; CDR3nt: TGTGCCAGCAGGACCATGGGCTATGATACGCAGTATTTT; CDR3aa: CASRTMGYDTQYF
abundance: NA; v_gene: TRBV4-1; d_gene: NA; j_gene: TRBJ2-3; CDR3nt: TGCGCCAGCAGCCCCATGGGGGGTCAGAGCACAGATACGCAGTATTTT; CDR3aa: CASSPMGGQSTDTQYF
abundance: NA; v_gene: TRBV19; d_gene: TRBD2; j_gene: TRBJ2-5; CDR3nt: TGTGCCAGTAGTGGGGGACTAGCGGGAGTAGAGACCCAGTACTTC; CDR3aa: CASSGGLAGVETQYF
abundance: NA; v_gene: TRBV30; d_gene: TRBD1; j_gene: TRBJ2-1; CDR3nt: TGTGCCTGGAGTGGGGACAGGGGAGGGTCGCAGTTCTTC; CDR3aa: CAWSGDRGGSQFF
abundance: NA; v_gene: TRBV6-5; d_gene: NA; j_gene: TRBJ2-5; CDR3nt: TGTGCCAGCAGCCGACAGAGCACTAACAAAGAGACCCAGTACTTC; CDR3aa: CASSRQSTNKETQYF
abundance: NA; v_gene: TRBV19; d_gene: NA; j_gene: TRBJ1-6; CDR3nt: TGTGCCAGTAGTATTGATCGCAGAAGCTCCTATAATTCACCCCTCCACTTT; CDR3aa: CASSIDRRSSYNSPLHF
abundance: NA; v_gene: TRBV6-6; d_gene: TRBD1; j_gene: TRBJ2-7; CDR3nt: TGTGCCAGCAACCCCGGGACAGTGGCTGGAGAGCAGTACTTC; CDR3aa: CASNPGTVAGEQYF
abundance: NA; v_gene: TRBV7-2; d_gene: TRBD2; j_gene: TRBJ2-7; CDR3nt: TGTGCCAGCAGCTTAGGGCGGGGGGGCTACGAGCAGTACTTC; CDR3aa: CASSLGRGGYEQYF
abundance: NA; v_gene: TRBV2; d_gene: NA; j_gene: TRBJ2-3; CDR3nt: TGTGCCAGCAGTGCAGGGCATAGCACAGATACGCAGTATTTT; CDR3aa: CASSAGHSTDTQYF
abundance: NA; v_gene: TRBV28; d_gene: NA; j_gene: TRBJ1-1; CDR3nt: TGTGCCAGCAGTTTCGGGAGCAAAGGGGTTGACACTGAAGCTTTCTTT; CDR3aa: CASSFGSKGVDTEAFF
abundance: few; v_gene: TRBV4-3; d_gene: TRBD1; j_gene: TRBJ2-3; CDR3nt: TGCGCCAGCAGCCATACCGGGACAGGGGGAGATACGCAGTATTTT; CDR3aa: CASSHTGTGGDTQYF
abundance: NA; v_gene: TRBV6-2/TRBV6-3; d_gene: NA; j_gene: TRBJ2-4; CDR3nt: TGTGCCAGCAGTTATCGGGTGGCCAAAAACATTCAGTACTTC; CDR3aa: CASSYRVAKNIQYF
abundance: NA; v_gene: TRBV5-1; d_gene: NA; j_gene: TRBJ1-1; CDR3nt: TGCGCCAGCAGCTTGGTGGAGGTGAACACTGAAGCTTTCTTT; CDR3aa: CASSLVEVNTEAFF
abundance: NA; v_gene: TRBV7-2; d_gene: NA; j_gene: TRBJ2-7; CDR3nt: TGTGCCAGCAGCTTTCCCGGGGCCTACGAGCAGTACTTC; CDR3aa: CASSFPGAYEQYF
abundance: NA; v_gene: TRBV7-7; d_gene: TRBD1; j_gene: TRBJ2-5; CDR3nt: TGTGCTAGCAGCTTAGGGGGGACAGGCGTTGGGACCCAGTACTTC; CDR3aa: CASSLGGTGVGTQYF
abundance: NA; v_gene: TRBV7-9; d_gene: NA; j_gene: TRBJ1-1; CDR3nt: TGTGCCAGCAGCTTCCGCGGCAGGGACACTGAAGCTTTCTTT; CDR3aa: CASSFRGRDTEAFF
abundance: NA; v_gene: TRBV7-6; d_gene: NA; j_gene: TRBJ1-1; CDR3nt: TGTGCCAGCAGCTTGATGGGGGGTGGCACTGAAGCTTTCTTT; CDR3aa: CASSLMGGGTEAFF
abundance: NA; v_gene: TRBV30; d_gene: NA; j_gene: TRBJ1-6; CDR3nt: TGTGCCTGGAGTGTCAACGCCGGGACATGGAACGATAATTCACCCCTCCACTTT; CDR3aa: CAWSVNAGTWNDNSPLHF
abundance: few; v_gene: TRBV29-1; d_gene: NA; j_gene: TRBJ1-5; CDR3nt: TGCAGCGTCGGTACAGGTCCCCGGGCGCCCCAGCATTTT; CDR3aa: CSVGTGPRAPQHF